This T cell receptor beta chain was retrieved from a study of shared clonotypes between healthy human individuals. Some clones are missing from TCRdb's copy, which holds only in-frame ones; the method was immunoSEQ multiplex PCR. This sample yields millions of clones, of which around 90% are seen a single time; roughly 0.13% belongs to the top ten. This CDR3 is built from 15 residues. V dropped 7 bases and J dropped 0 bases, with 15 bases sitting between them. Germline-derived CDR1 and CDR2 are MNHNY and SVGAGI (reference sequence). Specimen: naive CD4+ T cells sorted from blood. The subset was: CD45RA+ positively selected. The sequence came from a man between 18 and 35 years old in good health. This sequence joins TRBV6-6 and TRBJ1-1; D is ambiguous. The CDR3 spells CASTSIGGMNTEAFF. The CDR3 nucleotides read TGTGCCAGCACCTCTATAGGAGGGATGAACACTGAAGCTTTCTTT.